Below, 3 T cell receptor beta chains from the same sample are listed, as sequenced in a study of identical twins. TCRdb re-called the 5' RACE reads through MiXCR, storing one row per CDR3 protein. Of 200,000 to 300,000 distinct CDR3 sequences in the sample, 10% to 13% were seen once. The sample was memory T cells sorted from blood. The source of these receptors is a man aged 45-65 years in good health.

This clonotype was seen ten or more times. The chain joins TRBV10-3 to TRBJ2-5, with D possibly being TRBD2 (5 bases). The germline CDR1 and CDR2 sequences are ENHRY and SYGVKD. V lost 2 bases, J lost 2 bases, and 9 bases lay in between. The CDR3 has 14 amino acids. The CDR3 DNA reads TGTGCCATCAGTGAGGTCGGGGATCAAGAGACCCAGTACTTC. Its translation is CAISEVGDQETQYF.

The V call is TRBV5-4, the J call TRBJ2-5; tentative D call: TRBD2 (6 bases). V was cut by 4 bases and J by 2 bases, with 18 bases left in between. In germline, CDR1 is SGHNT, CDR2 YYREEE (reference sequence). This CDR3 is 16 amino acids long. The DNA for the CDR3 is TGTGCCAGCAGCCCCAGTCCGAGGACTACACAAGAGACCCAGTACTTC. It encodes CASSPSPRTTQETQYF.

In the case of this clonotype: Germline and junction disagree at one end, which may indicate a read error. This chain links TRBV18 with TRBJ2-1, with 9 bases that match TRBD2. The length of the CDR3 is 16 residues. Germline V gives CDR1 KGHSH, CDR2 LQKENI. The CDR3 reads CARSPRLAETYNEQFF. The CDR3 DNA reads TGTGCCAGATCACCACGACTAGCGGAAACGTACAATGAGCAGTTCTTC.